The text below deals with one TCR beta chain. Its matching antigen is unknown. CD45RO negativity and positive selection for CCR7 defined naive CD8 cells, a population that excluded terminally differentiated effector memory CD45RA+ cells. Donors comprised only Caucasian adults living in Nashville, Tennessee. With 3 bases removed from V and 0 bases from J, the gap between germline ends came to 9 bases. Germline loops: CDR1 SGHRS, CDR2 YFSETQ. This CDR3 spans 15 amino acids. Data came from immunoSEQ multiplex PCR; TCRdb stores just in-frame clones and leaves some out. The sample lists some 2,000,000 clones, approximately 94% occurring once. The data stem from a study of shared clonotypes between healthy human individuals. General study findings and limits: Though the depth was large, rarefaction showed that sorted-subset sequencing was incomplete. Memory subsets generally showed lower estimated richness than naive subsets. The sharing of 4.5% to 5% of naive CD4 clonotypes was seen across a handful of donors.

The clonotype comes from a man aged 18 to 29 in good health. The sample was naive CD8+ T cells sorted from blood. The gene calls are TRBV5-1 and TRBJ2-2; a weak D match, TRBD1 (6 bases). The CDR3 loop reads CASSSGTTNTGELFF. In DNA form, the CDR3 reads TGCGCCAGCAGCTCCGGGACAACGAACACCGGGGAGCTGTTTTTT.